The TCR beta chain described here comes from a study of cytomegalovirus exposure and HLA in healthy donors. Study at large: An early release of data contained 80 million to 85 million unique TCRs, which came from HLA-typed donors.

The germline V gene encodes CDR1 MNHEY and CDR2 SVGAGI. The CDR3 totals 16 residues. V was clipped by 4 bases and J by 3 bases, with 16 bases between them. As concerns this clone: The antigen is undetermined.

In the PCR, 60 Vbeta and 13 Jbeta primers were used. TCRdb's copy holds only in-frame clones and misses some; the assay was immunoSEQ multiplex PCR. This sample has nearly 200,000 clones, with more than 75% found just once. Study-level findings and limits: In presence/absence analyses, roughly uniform sequencing depth across donors was assumed. The study flagged fewer than 200 TCR beta chains as cytomegalovirus-associated.

At sampling all donors were nominally healthy, likely with unrecorded immune exposures. J is TRBJ1-3 and V is TRBV6-5, with TRBD1 as a possible D gene (5 bases). The clonotype originates from a male donor in good health and CMV-seropositive. Sample: PBMCs. DNA of the CDR3: TGTGCCAGCAGTTCCCAAAACACAGGAAATGGAAACACCATATATTTT. This gives the protein CASSSQNTGNGNTIYF.